This entry lists 15 T cell receptor beta chains sequenced from one sample in a study of cytomegalovirus exposure and HLA in healthy donors. The study ran its PCR with 60 Vbeta and 13 Jbeta primers. Repertoires were generated with immunoSEQ multiplex PCR, while TCRdb's copy carries only in-frame clones and drops some. The sample shows fewer than 90,000 clones, nearly 80% of them seen only once. Sample: PBMCs. These receptors all stem from a female donor in good health and CMV-seronegative.

The genes are TRBV19 and TRBJ1-2, with 10 nucleotides matching TRBD1. Germline V gene data show CDR1 as LNHDA and CDR2 as SQIVND (reference sequence). There are 15 residues in the CDR3. With V trimmed by 5 bases and J by 6 bases, 9 bases remained unmatched. The CDR3 reads CASSPWDRGRNGYTF. The CDR3 DNA sequence: TGTGCCAGTAGTCCGTGGGACAGGGGTAGGAATGGCTACACCTTC.

The rearrangement uses TRBV7-3 and TRBJ2-7, with a possible D match to TRBD2 (6 bases). The V and J ends lost 4 bases and 0 bases respectively, with 13 bases between them. Germline V CDR1 and CDR2: SGHTA, FQGTGA. This CDR3 is 15 amino acids long. The DNA for the CDR3 is TGTGCCAGCAGCTCTGGGACTCATAGCTCCTACGAGCAGTACTTC. It specifies CASSSGTHSSYEQYF.

The chain uses TRBV21-1 and TRBJ2-1; the table's D call, TRBD2, was not checked against the DNA. TRBV21-1 represents a pseudogene. This CDR3 is built from 17 residues. The DNA for the CDR3 is TGTGCCAGCAGCAAGCTTGTTGATAGCGGGAGGTCCGGGGAGCAGTTCTTC. Translating gives CASSKLVDSGRSGEQFF.

The chain links TRBV7-2 to TRBJ2-3, with D maybe TRBD1 (6 bases). Trimming cost V 5 bases and J 5 bases, with 11 bases left between them. CDR3 length: 13 residues. Germline V gives CDR1 SGHTA, CDR2 FQGNSA. CDR3: CASSDLRGDTQYF. CDR3 DNA sequence: TGTGCCAGCAGCGACCTCAGGGGAGATACGCAGTATTTT.

The genes are TRBV9 and TRBJ2-2; unclear D gene. The CDR3 has 15 amino acids. Germline V gives CDR1 SGDLS, CDR2 YYNGEE. V lost 3 bases and J lost 0, with 9 bases in between. CDR3 in DNA: TGTGCCAGCAGCGGAGGCAGCGCGAACACCGGGGAGCTGTTTTTT. As protein: CASSGGSANTGELFF. Full variable domain (missing parts from reference TRBV9 and TRBJ2-2): DSGVTQTPKHLITATGQRVTLRCSPRSGDLSVYWYQQSLDQGLQFLIQYYNGEERAKGNILERFSAQQFPDLHSELNLSSLELGDSALYFCASSGGSANTGELFFGEGSRLTVL.

In nucleotides, the CDR3 is TGTGCCAGCAGCGAGTACTCCCCAGCGGGAGGAATAGATACGCAGTATTTT. It encodes CASSEYSPAGGIDTQYF. This chain connects TRBV11-2 to TRBJ2-3; 9 bases match TRBD2. Germline values: CDR1 SGHAT, CDR2 FQNNGV. J gave up 5 bases and V 5 bases, and 14 bases lay outside the gene matches. The CDR3 runs 17 residues.

In this sample, this clone turned up once. The V and J genes are TRBV18 and TRBJ2-7; 8 nucleotides match TRBD1. Looked up from germline, CDR1 is KGHSH and CDR2 is LQKENI. Losses at the gene ends were 3 bases for V and 6 bases for J; bases not matched to a gene: 4. This CDR3 is 13 amino acids long. CDR3 loop: CASSPGQGLEQYF. For the CDR3, the DNA is TGTGCCAGCTCACCCGGACAGGGTCTCGAGCAGTACTTC.

The V gene is TRBV28, the J gene TRBJ2-1; D might be TRBD2 (6 bases). V was shortened by 6 bases and J by 9 bases, with 15 bases between the two germline ends. This CDR3 has 13 amino acids. Germline CDR1 and CDR2: MDHEN and SYDVKM. Here the CDR3 reads CASRVGGPGEQFF. As DNA, the CDR3 is TGTGCCAGCAGGGTCGGAGGGCCGGGTGAGCAGTTCTTC.

The chain is built from TRBV9 and TRBJ2-3; 9 positions match TRBD2. CDR3 length: 17 residues. Germline-derived CDR1 and CDR2 are SGDLS and YYNGEE. With V trimmed by 3 bases and J by 0 bases, 8 bases remained unmatched. This CDR3 reads CASSAVKTSGSTDTQYF. The CDR3 region has the DNA TGTGCCAGCAGCGCAGTAAAAACTAGCGGGAGCACAGATACGCAGTATTTT.

The chain carries TRBV15 and TRBJ2-2; 9 bases match TRBD2. CDR3 size: 13 residues. V trimming: 11 bases; J trimming: 5 bases; junction bases outside the gene matches: 6. Germline CDR1 reads LNHNV; CDR2 reads YYDKDF (reference sequence). The CDR3 spells CASSGGFTGELFF. DNA of the CDR3: TGTGCCTCAAGCGGGGGGTTTACCGGGGAGCTGTTTTTT.

This clone was seen only a few times. The CDR3 DNA reads TGTGCCAGTAGCAACGACAGGGACGGGTCCGGGGCCAACGTCCTGACTTTC. Its protein is CASSNDRDGSGANVLTF. The V and J genes are TRBV19 and TRBJ2-6; 7 bases match TRBD1. V was pared by 6 bases and J by 4 bases, with 12 bases of the junction left unmatched. Per the germline V gene, CDR1 is LNHDA and CDR2 is SQIVND (reference sequence). The CDR3 has 17 residues.

The genes are TRBV13 and TRBJ2-7; 7 nucleotides agree with TRBD2. The germline CDR1 and CDR2 sequences are PRHDT and FYEKMQ (reference sequence). This CDR3 spans 13 amino acids. The V gene end was trimmed by 1 base and the J gene end by 7 bases; junction bases not matched to a gene: 4. CDR3 loop: CASSLETAGEQYF. The CDR3 DNA follows: TGTGCCAGCAGCTTAGAAACAGCGGGGGAGCAGTACTTC.

This chain links TRBV5-4 with TRBJ1-1, with D perhaps matching TRBD1 (5 bases). Trimming left V 0 bases short and J 4 bases short, with 10 bases between. The CDR3 is 14 amino acids. Looked up from germline, CDR1 is SGHNT and CDR2 is YYREEE (reference sequence). CDR3 protein: CASSLAVGGTEAFF. The DNA of the CDR3 is TGTGCCAGCAGCTTGGCCGTGGGGGGCACTGAAGCTTTCTTT.

The chain is built from TRBV19 and TRBJ2-5; D is uncertain. Germline CDR1 LNHDA, CDR2 SQIVND (reference sequence). V was trimmed by 1 base and J by 4 bases, leaving 10 bases between them. This CDR3 is built from 14 residues. The CDR3 DNA reads TGTGCCAGTAGTATAGGCGTGAGTGGAGAGACCCAGTACTTC. Protein sequence: CASSIGVSGETQYF.

The CDR3 DNA reads TGCGCCAGCAGCTTAGTCGGGACAGGAAACACAGATACGCAGTATTTT. Protein sequence: CASSLVGTGNTDTQYF. The chain combines TRBV5-1 with TRBJ2-3; 8 nucleotides align to TRBD1. The CDR3 spans 16 residues. With 2 bases clipped from V and 2 bases from J, the junction kept 7 bases outside the gene matches. In germline, CDR1 is SGHRS, CDR2 YFSETQ.